Sequencing of this TCR beta chain was carried out in a study of blood T cell repertoires in COVID-19. CDR1 LNHDA and CDR2 SQIVND come from the germline V gene (reference sequence). This CDR3 region has 16 residues. V dropped 7 bases and J dropped 4; count of bases not matched to a gene: 10. In the original workflow: Amplification from reference gene primers served as the basis for estimated nucleated cell counts. TCRdb's copy holds only in-frame clones and misses some; the assay was immunoSEQ multiplex PCR. From that table come the V and J calls and clone size; the DNA was used to work out D and trimming. The sample lists about 170,000 clones, approximately 82% seen once, with roughly 19% in the top ten.

The sequencing sample was made of peripheral blood. This chain links TRBV19 with TRBJ2-2; 9 bases line up with TRBD1. The TCR comes from a woman in her seventies who had recovered from COVID-19. The CDR3 coding sequence is TGTGCCAGTAATAAACCGGGACAGGGAACCACCGGGGAGCTGTTTTTT. It yields the protein CASNKPGQGTTGELFF.